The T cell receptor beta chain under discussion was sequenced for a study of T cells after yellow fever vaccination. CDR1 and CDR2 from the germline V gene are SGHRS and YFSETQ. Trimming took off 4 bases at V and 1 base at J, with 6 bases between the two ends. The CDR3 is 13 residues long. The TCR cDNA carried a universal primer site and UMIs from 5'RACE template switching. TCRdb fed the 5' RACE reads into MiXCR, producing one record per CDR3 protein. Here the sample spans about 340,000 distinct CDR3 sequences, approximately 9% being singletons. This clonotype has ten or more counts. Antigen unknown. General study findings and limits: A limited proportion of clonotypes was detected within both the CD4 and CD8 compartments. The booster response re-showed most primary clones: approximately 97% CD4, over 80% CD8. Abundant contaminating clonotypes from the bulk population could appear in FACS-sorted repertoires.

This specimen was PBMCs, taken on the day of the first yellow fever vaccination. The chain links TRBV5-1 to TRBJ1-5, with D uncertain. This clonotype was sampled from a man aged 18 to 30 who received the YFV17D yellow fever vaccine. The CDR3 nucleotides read TGCGCCAGCAGCACGGGGAGCAATCAGCCCCAGCATTTT. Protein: CASSTGSNQPQHF.